Listed below are T cell receptor beta chains from one sample, sequenced in a study of blood T cell repertoires in COVID-19. TCRdb's table, derived via immunoSEQ multiplex PCR, lists solely in-frame clones and lacks some. The sample has 150,000 to 200,000 clones; 75% to 85% are singletons. Sequencing was done on a sample of PBMCs or T cells enriched from blood (not recorded which). These TCRs come from a man between 35 and 55 years old who had recovered from COVID-19. CDR3s include the opening cysteine and the closing phenylalanine or tryptophan. D genes are given only for firm matches. The size of a clone is reported for some rows only, either as once, few or many, or as a class for expanded clones.

J gene	V gene	clone size	D gene	CDR3 DNA	CDR3 protein
TRBJ1-2	TRBV7-6	.	TRBD1	TGTGCCAGCAGCCCGAGACAGGGGATCGGTGGAGGCTACACCTTC	CASSPRQGIGGGYTF
TRBJ2-5	TRBV7-6	once	.	TGTGCCAGCAGTCCACTAGTAGGGGGTTTCTGGGAGACCCAGTACTTC	CASSPLVGGFWETQYF
TRBJ2-1	TRBV24-1	.	TRBD2	TGTGCCACCAGTGACTACGGGGGGTTTCAGTTCTTC	CATSDYGGFQFF
TRBJ2-1	TRBV6-5	.	.	TGTGCCAGCAGTACAGGTCGAGCGATATCCAATGAGCAGTTCTTC	CASSTGRAISNEQFF
TRBJ1-4	TRBV3-1/TRBV3-2	.	TRBD1	TGTGCCAGCAGCCCAGGTGGACAGGGGGCAGAAAAACTGTTTTTT	CASSPGGQGAEKLFF
TRBJ1-2	TRBV6-1	.	TRBD1	TGTGCCAGCAGTGAAGAGAGGGGGCTGAGCTATGGCTACACCTTC	CASSEERGLSYGYTF
TRBJ1-6	TRBV6-4	.	TRBD1	TGTGCCAGCAGTTTGGACAGGGGTGGAATTTCACCCCTCCACTTT	CASSLDRGGISPLHF
TRBJ1-1	TRBV5-6	.	TRBD1	TGTGCCAGCAGCTGGGACAGGGGAGGTAGCACTGAAGCTTTCTTT	CASSWDRGGSTEAFF
TRBJ1-2	TRBV7-9	.	TRBD1	TGTGCCAGCAGCTCGATCCGGACAGGTCTTGGCGGCTACACCTTC	CASSSIRTGLGGYTF
TRBJ2-5	TRBV14	.	TRBD2	TGTGCCAGCAGCCAGATAGCGGGCCCCCAAGAGACCCAGTACTTC	CASSQIAGPQETQYF
TRBJ2-1	TRBV13	.	TRBD1	TGTGCCAGCAGAGCTTATGGACAGGGCGTGGATGAGCAGTTCTTC	CASRAYGQGVDEQFF
TRBJ2-1	TRBV4-1	.	.	TGCGCCAGCAGCCAAGATACGGGGACTCGTTACAATGAGCAGTTCTTC	CASSQDTGTRYNEQFF
TRBJ1-1	TRBV20-1	once	.	TGCAGTGCTAGTACTCCGGGGTGGAGCACTGAAGCTTTCTTT	CSASTPGWSTEAFF
TRBJ2-7	TRBV7-8	.	.	TGTGCCAGCAGCTTTAGCTCCTACGAGCAGTACTTC	CASSFSSYEQYF
TRBJ2-7	TRBV2	.	TRBD1	TGTGCCAGCAGTTTAAACCAGGGGGCGCAATCCTACGAGCAGTACTTC	CASSLNQGAQSYEQYF
TRBJ2-3	TRBV9	.	.	TGTGCCAGCAGCGCTGGGGGGTCCCGCACAGATACGCAGTATTTT	CASSAGGSRTDTQYF
TRBJ1-6	TRBV7-6	.	.	TGTGCCAGCAGCCCCGACAGCGCGAATAATTCACCCCTCCACTTT	CASSPDSANNSPLHF
TRBJ1-4	TRBV4-2	few	.	TGTGCCAGCAGCCAGACAGGCCGGGAAGATGAAAAACTGTTTTTT	CASSQTGREDEKLFF
TRBJ1-3	TRBV6-6	.	.	TGTGCCAGCGGGGGGGGCCCCTCTGGAAACACCATATATTTT	CASGGGPSGNTIYF
TRBJ2-1	TRBV4-2	.	TRBD2	TGTGCCAGCAGCCGACTAGCGGGGGGGAGGGATGAGCAGTTCTTC	CASSRLAGGRDEQFF
TRBJ1-2	TRBV2	.	TRBD1	TGTGCCAGCAGTCAAGGACAGGATGAAAACTATGGCTACACCTTC	CASSQGQDENYGYTF
TRBJ1-5	TRBV18	few	.	TGTGCCAGCTCACTGACGGGGGTGGATTCGCAGCCCCAGCATTTT	CASSLTGVDSQPQHF
TRBJ2-3	TRBV10-3	.	TRBD2	TGTGCCATCAGTGAGTCGGTAGCGGGGGGGCCAGATACGCAGTATTTT	CAISESVAGGPDTQYF
TRBJ1-4	TRBV2	.	TRBD1	TGTGCCAGCCGGGGGACAGGGGCCGCGGCACATAATGAAAAACTGTTTTTT	CASRGTGAAAHNEKLFF
TRBJ1-4	TRBV5-1	.	TRBD1	TGCGCCAGCAGCCGCCAAGGGACAGGGAGGGGTAATGAAAAACTGTTTTTT	CASSRQGTGRGNEKLFF
TRBJ2-1	TRBV29-1	.	TRBD2	TGCAGCGTTCTGACCCCGGGACTAGCGGTCGATGAGCAGTTCTTC	CSVLTPGLAVDEQFF
TRBJ2-1	TRBV5-4	.	TRBD2	TGTGCCAGCAGTGCTCTGGGTCTAGCGGGGGGAGCAGTTCACAATGAGCAGTTCTTC	CASSALGLAGGAVHNEQFF
TRBJ1-1	TRBV10-2	many	TRBD1	TGCGCCAGCAGTGAGTCGAAAGGGGGCGGGGCTGAAGCTTTCTTT	CASSESKGGGAEAFF
TRBJ2-7	TRBV3-1/TRBV3-2	.	TRBD2	TGTGCCAGCAGCCTTTCGAGCGGGGGGGCCGCTCTCGAGCAGTACTTC	CASSLSSGGAALEQYF
TRBJ2-1	TRBV2	.	.	TGTGCCAGCACTGAACGGTACAATGAGCAGTTCTTC	CASTERYNEQFF
TRBJ1-4	TRBV4-1	few	.	TGCGCCAGCAGCCCGGAGGAAGTAACGGGGGAAAAACTGTTTTTT	CASSPEEVTGEKLFF
TRBJ2-2	TRBV7-2	.	.	TGTGCCAGCAGCTTAGGCGGGGGCCGGCCCGGGGAGCTGTTTTTT	CASSLGGGRPGELFF
TRBJ2-5	TRBV29-1	.	.	TGCAGCGGACAGCAAGAGACCCAGTACTTC	CSGQQETQYF
TRBJ1-5	TRBV25-1	.	TRBD1	TGTGCCAGCAGTACCGGGACAGGGAACGGTCAGCCCCAGCATTTT	CASSTGTGNGQPQHF
TRBJ2-4	TRBV21-1	.	.	TGTGCCAGCGCTCAAGCCAGGCGGGGGGGCGAATCACTAGCCAAAAACATTCAGTACTTC	CASAQARRGGESLAKNIQYF
TRBJ2-3	TRBV4-2	.	TRBD2	TGTGCCAGCAGCCCGACGGCGGGGGGGCAGGTAGATACGCAGTATTTT	CASSPTAGGQVDTQYF
TRBJ1-1	TRBV15	.	.	TGTGCCACCAGCAGCGAGATGGGAGGGGGGGAAGCTTTCTTT	CATSSEMGGGEAFF
TRBJ1-5	TRBV6-1	.	.	TGTGCCAGCAGTGAAATACTCAATCAGCCCCAGCATTTT	CASSEILNQPQHF
TRBJ1-1	TRBV7-8	once	.	TGTGCCAGCAGCCCCACCTCGGGGGAAGCTTTCTTT	CASSPTSGEAFF
TRBJ2-1	TRBV27	.	.	TGTGCCAGCAGTCCCTCTAGCGCCAATGAGCAGTTCTTC	CASSPSSANEQFF
TRBJ2-3	TRBV5-6	.	TRBD1	TGTGCCAGCAGCCCAGGACGGGACAGCTATACGCAGTATTTT	CASSPGRDSYTQYF
TRBJ2-7	TRBV2	.	.	TGTGCCAGCAGTGAAGCGCTTCCGGGCTACGAGCAGTACTTC	CASSEALPGYEQYF
TRBJ1-1	TRBV11-3	.	.	TGTGCCAGCAGCCGGAGTCTACCAGCGGGGAACACTGAAGCTTTCTTT	CASSRSLPAGNTEAFF
TRBJ1-2	TRBV30	.	.	TGTGCCTGGAGTGTACGTTACGGGCAAAGGGGAAATGGCTACACCTTC	CAWSVRYGQRGNGYTF
TRBJ2-7	TRBV9	.	TRBD1	TGTGCCAGCAGCCTCCGGGACAGTTCTTCCTACGAGCAGTACTTC	CASSLRDSSSYEQYF
TRBJ1-5	TRBV7-6	.	.	TGTGCCAGCAGCTGGGGGGGCTCGGGCAATCAGCCCCAGCATTTT	CASSWGGSGNQPQHF
TRBJ2-7	TRBV18	.	TRBD1	TGTGCCAGCTCACGGCGCCCGGGACAGGGTCTAATAGGGTCCTACGAGCAGTACTTC	CASSRRPGQGLIGSYEQYF
TRBJ1-1	TRBV4-1	.	TRBD1	TGCGCCAGCAGCCGGGGACAGGGGGCCACTGAAGCTTTCTTT	CASSRGQGATEAFF
TRBJ1-5	TRBV30	.	.	TGTGCCTGGAGTTCGGAGAATCAGCCCCAGCATTTT	CAWSSENQPQHF
TRBJ1-2	TRBV6-5	.	TRBD1	TGTGCCAGCCTCGGCGGGCAGGGGGCGATTGGCTACACCTTC	CASLGGQGAIGYTF
TRBJ2-5	TRBV11-2	.	TRBD1	TGTGCCAGCAGCCTCGGCAGGGGGCAAGAGACCCAGTACTTC	CASSLGRGQETQYF
TRBJ1-4	TRBV5-5	.	.	TGTGCCAGCAGCTTGCAAGGGGTGAAGGAAAAACTGTTTTTT	CASSLQGVKEKLFF
TRBJ2-7	TRBV9	.	TRBD1	TGTGCCAGCAGCGTAGCCGCCGGGACAGTATCCTACGAGCAGTACTTC	CASSVAAGTVSYEQYF
TRBJ1-3	TRBV27	.	.	TGTGCCAGCAGCCTCTCCCCGGGAGGGGTAGCTGGAAACACCATATATTTT	CASSLSPGGVAGNTIYF
TRBJ1-4	TRBV7-9	few	TRBD1	TGTGCCAGCAGCTTCTCAGGGGGCCAGGGGCACGAAAAACTGTTTTTT	CASSFSGGQGHEKLFF
TRBJ2-7	TRBV27	.	.	TGTGCCAGCAGTTACCAGGGGGGATACGAGCAGTACTTC	CASSYQGGYEQYF
TRBJ2-2	TRBV7-3	.	TRBD2	TGTGCCAGCAGCCGGGACTATAACACCGGGGAGCTGTTTTTT	CASSRDYNTGELFF